This is a list of T cell receptor beta chains from one sample in a study of spatial heterogeneity in lung cancer. MiXCR was run by TCRdb on the 5' RACE reads, yielding one entry per CDR3 protein. The sample lists approximately 92,000 distinct CDR3 sequences, 12% occurring once. Sequenced material: PBMCs, taken at surgery. All receptors come from a male donor with early-stage non-small cell lung cancer. Both conserved end residues are part of each CDR3. The order of the fields is J gene, CDR3 length, D gene, clone size, V gene, CDR3 protein, CDR3 DNA. The D gene is left open where the match is weak. Size tells how often a clone was seen (once, few, many) or the class of an expanded clone, and some rows leave it out.

J: TRBJ1-1; length: 13; D: NA; size: NA; V: TRBV7-3; CDR3: CASSQGQNTEAFF; DNA: TGTGCCAGCAGTCAGGGACAGAACACTGAAGCTTTCTTT
J: TRBJ2-7; length: 14; D: NA; size: NA; V: TRBV27; CDR3: CASSRTSASYEQYF; DNA: TGTGCCAGCAGTAGGACCAGCGCTTCCTACGAGCAGTACTTC
J: TRBJ2-3; length: 13; D: NA; size: NA; V: TRBV5-1; CDR3: CASNAGSTDTQYF; DNA: TGCGCCAGCAATGCAGGGAGCACAGATACGCAGTATTTT
J: TRBJ2-6; length: 15; D: NA; size: few; V: TRBV5-1; CDR3: CASSPPGTGANVLTF; DNA: TGCGCCAGCAGCCCACCAGGGACTGGGGCCAACGTCCTGACTTTC
J: TRBJ1-6; length: 16; D: NA; size: many; V: TRBV5-6; CDR3: CASSSDGGPNWSPLHF; DNA: TGTGCCAGCAGCTCGGATGGGGGGCCAAACTGGTCACCCCTCCACTTT
J: TRBJ1-6; length: 14; D: NA; size: few; V: TRBV20-1; CDR3: CSARPSSYNSPLHF; DNA: TGCAGTGCTAGACCGAGCTCCTATAATTCACCCCTCCACTTT
J: TRBJ2-1; length: 14; D: NA; size: NA; V: TRBV6-5; CDR3: CASSYSGPANEQFF; DNA: TGTGCCAGCAGTTACTCCGGGCCTGCGAATGAGCAGTTCTTC
J: TRBJ2-5; length: 15; D: NA; size: NA; V: TRBV7-2; CDR3: CASSSSLRYQETQYF; DNA: TGTGCCAGCAGCTCCTCTCTCAGATACCAAGAGACCCAGTACTTC
J: TRBJ2-1; length: 15; D: TRBD1; size: few; V: TRBV5-1; CDR3: CASRGQFSAYNEQFF; DNA: TGCGCCAGCAGGGGACAGTTTTCGGCCTACAATGAGCAGTTCTTC
J: TRBJ2-5; length: 15; D: NA; size: many; V: TRBV7-2; CDR3: CASSLSPGPQETQYF; DNA: TGTGCCAGCAGCCTTAGTCCCGGACCCCAAGAGACCCAGTACTTC
J: TRBJ1-5; length: 13; D: NA; size: NA; V: TRBV6-4; CDR3: CASSEGSNQPQHF; DNA: TGTGCCAGCAGTGAAGGGAGCAATCAGCCCCAGCATTTT
J: TRBJ2-7; length: 15; D: NA; size: few; V: TRBV11-2; CDR3: CASSSTPGGSYEQYF; DNA: TGTGCCAGCAGCTCAACTCCCGGGGGCTCCTACGAGCAGTACTTC
J: TRBJ2-1; length: 14; D: NA; size: many; V: TRBV24-1; CDR3: CATSDFRRGNEQFF; DNA: TGTGCCACCAGTGATTTTCGCAGGGGTAATGAGCAGTTCTTC
J: TRBJ2-3; length: 16; D: NA; size: many; V: TRBV7-2; CDR3: CASSLGLASGTDTQYF; DNA: TGTGCCAGCAGCTTAGGTCTAGCTTCTGGCACAGATACGCAGTATTTT